These T cell receptor beta chains were read from a single sample in a study of beta chain features in type 1 diabetes. The method was immunoSEQ multiplex PCR; TCRdb's version includes in-frame clones alone and lacks a portion of them. The sample yields about 650,000 clones, roughly 12% seen once. The sequencing sample was made of naive CD4+ T cells from blood. The source is a man aged 30 to 39 with type 1 diabetes. Each CDR3 is given with its conserved first and last residue. Each record gives: clone size, D gene, V gene, CDR3 length, J gene, CDR3 protein, CDR3 DNA. The D gene is left open where the match is weak. Expanded clones get a size class; other rows say once, few or many, or leave the size out.

clone size: few
D gene: NA
V gene: TRBV2
CDR3 length: 13
J gene: TRBJ2-5
CDR3 protein: CASSDYSKETQYF
CDR3 DNA: TGTGCCAGCAGTGACTACAGCAAGGAGACCCAGTACTTC

clone size: NA
D gene: NA
V gene: TRBV18
CDR3 length: 13
J gene: TRBJ1-4
CDR3 protein: CASHRGFFEKLFF
CDR3 DNA: TGTGCCAGCCACCGGGGTTTTTTTGAAAAACTGTTTTTT

clone size: NA
D gene: TRBD1
V gene: TRBV5-6
CDR3 length: 15
J gene: TRBJ2-7
CDR3 protein: CASRYTGQGSYEQYF
CDR3 DNA: TGTGCCAGCAGGTACACGGGACAGGGGTCCTACGAGCAGTACTTC

clone size: NA
D gene: NA
V gene: TRBV18
CDR3 length: 14
J gene: TRBJ2-7
CDR3 protein: CASSIPGVSYEQYF
CDR3 DNA: TGTGCCAGCTCGATTCCCGGGGTCTCCTACGAGCAGTACTTC

clone size: few
D gene: TRBD1
V gene: TRBV19
CDR3 length: 17
J gene: TRBJ1-2
CDR3 protein: CASTHRTGAYSSYAYTF
CDR3 DNA: TGTGCCAGTACCCACCGGACAGGGGCCTACTCGAGCTATGCCTACACCTTC

clone size: NA
D gene: NA
V gene: TRBV7-9
CDR3 length: 15
J gene: TRBJ2-1
CDR3 protein: CASSLPRGGYNEQFF
CDR3 DNA: TGTGCCAGCAGCTTACCCCGCGGTGGATACAATGAGCAGTTCTTC

clone size: NA
D gene: NA
V gene: TRBV2
CDR3 length: 14
J gene: TRBJ1-2
CDR3 protein: CASSVVQSQYGYTF
CDR3 DNA: TGTGCCAGCAGTGTTGTCCAAAGCCAATATGGCTACACCTTC

clone size: NA
D gene: NA
V gene: TRBV30
CDR3 length: 14
J gene: TRBJ1-6
CDR3 protein: CAWSHDSYNSPLHF
CDR3 DNA: TGTGCCTGGAGTCATGACTCCTATAATTCACCCCTCCACTTT

clone size: once
D gene: TRBD2
V gene: TRBV13
CDR3 length: 17
J gene: TRBJ2-3
CDR3 protein: CASSLRVAGGPTDTQYF
CDR3 DNA: TGTGCCAGCAGCTTAAGGGTAGCGGGGGGCCCAACAGATACGCAGTATTTT

clone size: NA
D gene: NA
V gene: TRBV10-3
CDR3 length: 14
J gene: TRBJ2-3
CDR3 protein: CAILASSSTDTQYF
CDR3 DNA: TGTGCCATCCTCGCGAGTAGCAGCACAGATACGCAGTATTTT

clone size: NA
D gene: NA
V gene: TRBV6-5
CDR3 length: 13
J gene: TRBJ2-5
CDR3 protein: CASSYSAQTSQYF
CDR3 DNA: TGTGCCAGCAGTTACAGTGCTCAAACGTCCCAGTACTTC

clone size: NA
D gene: NA
V gene: TRBV29-1
CDR3 length: 13
J gene: TRBJ1-3
CDR3 protein: CSVAGFSGNTIYF
CDR3 DNA: TGCAGCGTTGCGGGCTTCTCTGGAAACACCATATATTTT

clone size: NA
D gene: TRBD1
V gene: TRBV7-8
CDR3 length: 19
J gene: TRBJ1-3
CDR3 protein: CASSLTLGWFPGQVQLVHF
CDR3 DNA: TGTGCCAGCAGCCTAACGTTGGGGTGGTTTCCGGGACAGGTCCAGTTAGTGCATTTT

clone size: NA
D gene: NA
V gene: TRBV10-3
CDR3 length: 12
J gene: TRBJ2-1
CDR3 protein: CAISEENNEQFF
CDR3 DNA: TGTGCCATCAGTGAGGAAAACAATGAGCAGTTCTTC

clone size: NA
D gene: TRBD1
V gene: TRBV19
CDR3 length: 16
J gene: TRBJ1-1
CDR3 protein: CASSYGTGGVRTEAFF
CDR3 DNA: TGTGCCAGTAGTTATGGGACAGGGGGCGTCCGCACTGAAGCTTTCTTT

clone size: NA
D gene: TRBD1
V gene: TRBV6-5
CDR3 length: 14
J gene: TRBJ1-2
CDR3 protein: CASRQGPLNYGYTF
CDR3 DNA: TGTGCCAGCAGACAGGGGCCGCTTAACTATGGCTACACCTTC

clone size: few
D gene: TRBD1
V gene: TRBV29-1
CDR3 length: 14
J gene: TRBJ2-2
CDR3 protein: CSVLGTGATGELFF
CDR3 DNA: TGCAGCGTTTTAGGGACAGGGGCCACCGGGGAGCTGTTTTTT

clone size: NA
D gene: NA
V gene: TRBV7-8
CDR3 length: 13
J gene: TRBJ1-1
CDR3 protein: CASSLDRATEAFF
CDR3 DNA: TGTGCCAGCAGCTTAGACAGGGCCACTGAAGCTTTCTTT

clone size: NA
D gene: NA
V gene: TRBV7-3
CDR3 length: 13
J gene: TRBJ1-2
CDR3 protein: CASSLGGAGGYTF
CDR3 DNA: TGTGCCAGCAGCTTAGGCGGTGCGGGTGGCTACACCTTC

clone size: few
D gene: NA
V gene: TRBV18
CDR3 length: 12
J gene: TRBJ2-5
CDR3 protein: CASSSIQETQYF
CDR3 DNA: TGTGCCAGCTCATCCATCCAAGAGACCCAGTACTTC

clone size: few
D gene: NA
V gene: TRBV29-1
CDR3 length: 12
J gene: TRBJ2-7
CDR3 protein: CSVSRESYEQYF
CDR3 DNA: TGCAGCGTTTCCAGGGAGTCTTACGAGCAGTACTTC

clone size: few
D gene: NA
V gene: TRBV30
CDR3 length: 13
J gene: TRBJ2-7
CDR3 protein: CAWNRNRAYEQYF
CDR3 DNA: TGTGCCTGGAACCGGAACAGAGCCTACGAGCAGTACTTC

clone size: NA
D gene: TRBD1
V gene: TRBV18
CDR3 length: 16
J gene: TRBJ1-3
CDR3 protein: CASSPNQGAGGNTIYF
CDR3 DNA: TGTGCCAGCTCACCCAACCAGGGGGCAGGTGGAAACACCATATATTTT

clone size: few
D gene: NA
V gene: TRBV9
CDR3 length: 16
J gene: TRBJ2-2
CDR3 protein: CASSVGVDPSTGELFF
CDR3 DNA: TGTGCCAGCAGCGTAGGGGTCGACCCGAGCACCGGGGAGCTGTTTTTT

clone size: NA
D gene: NA
V gene: TRBV7-2
CDR3 length: 17
J gene: TRBJ1-5
CDR3 protein: CASSFILSRAGYQPQHF
CDR3 DNA: TGTGCCAGCAGCTTCATCCTCTCTCGGGCAGGATATCAGCCCCAGCATTTT

clone size: NA
D gene: NA
V gene: TRBV6-5
CDR3 length: 15
J gene: TRBJ2-7
CDR3 protein: CASSYSQGFTYEQYF
CDR3 DNA: TGTGCCAGCAGTTACTCTCAGGGGTTCACCTACGAGCAGTACTTC

clone size: NA
D gene: NA
V gene: TRBV4-2
CDR3 length: 16
J gene: TRBJ1-2
CDR3 protein: CASSQEVSKGNYGYTF
CDR3 DNA: TGTGCCAGCAGCCAAGAGGTATCAAAAGGGAACTATGGCTACACCTTC

clone size: NA
D gene: TRBD2
V gene: TRBV6-5
CDR3 length: 16
J gene: TRBJ2-5
CDR3 protein: CASSYGTSGVGETQYF
CDR3 DNA: TGTGCCAGCAGTTACGGGACTAGCGGGGTGGGAGAGACCCAGTACTTC

clone size: NA
D gene: TRBD1
V gene: TRBV7-2
CDR3 length: 16
J gene: TRBJ1-2
CDR3 protein: CASSPPDRGQWYGYTF
CDR3 DNA: TGTGCCAGCAGCCCCCCCGACAGGGGGCAGTGGTATGGCTACACCTTC

clone size: NA
D gene: NA
V gene: TRBV27
CDR3 length: 13
J gene: TRBJ2-2
CDR3 protein: CASSPGQIGELFF
CDR3 DNA: TGTGCCAGCAGTCCCGGACAGATCGGGGAGCTGTTTTTT

clone size: few
D gene: NA
V gene: TRBV7-2
CDR3 length: 14
J gene: TRBJ1-4
CDR3 protein: CASSLETEEEKLFF
CDR3 DNA: TGTGCCAGCAGCTTAGAGACCGAAGAGGAAAAACTGTTTTTT

clone size: few
D gene: NA
V gene: TRBV28
CDR3 length: 14
J gene: TRBJ2-4
CDR3 protein: CASSPGLAKNIQYF
CDR3 DNA: TGTGCCAGCAGTCCAGGGTTGGCCAAAAACATTCAGTACTTC

clone size: NA
D gene: TRBD1
V gene: TRBV29-1
CDR3 length: 14
J gene: TRBJ1-1
CDR3 protein: CSVLWTGQGTEAFF
CDR3 DNA: TGCAGCGTCCTCTGGACAGGGCAGGGTACTGAAGCTTTCTTT

clone size: NA
D gene: NA
V gene: TRBV27
CDR3 length: 12
J gene: TRBJ1-5
CDR3 protein: CASSRDNQPQHF
CDR3 DNA: TGTGCCAGCAGTCGGGATAATCAGCCCCAGCATTTT

clone size: NA
D gene: NA
V gene: TRBV18
CDR3 length: 15
J gene: TRBJ2-3
CDR3 protein: CASSFREYRTDTQYF
CDR3 DNA: TGTGCCAGCTCGTTCAGGGAATATCGCACAGATACGCAGTATTTT

clone size: few
D gene: NA
V gene: TRBV5-1
CDR3 length: 14
J gene: TRBJ2-4
CDR3 protein: CASAPDGAKNIQYF
CDR3 DNA: TGCGCCAGCGCCCCGGACGGAGCCAAAAACATTCAGTACTTC

clone size: few
D gene: TRBD1
V gene: TRBV10-2
CDR3 length: 15
J gene: TRBJ2-7
CDR3 protein: CASSEQGTGRGEQYF
CDR3 DNA: TGCGCCAGCAGTGAGCAGGGGACAGGGAGAGGCGAGCAGTACTTC

clone size: NA
D gene: NA
V gene: TRBV5-1
CDR3 length: 15
J gene: TRBJ1-6
CDR3 protein: CASSLASAGNSPLHF
CDR3 DNA: TGCGCCAGCAGCTTGGCCAGCGCTGGTAATTCACCCCTCCACTTT

clone size: few
D gene: NA
V gene: TRBV30
CDR3 length: 11
J gene: TRBJ1-5
CDR3 protein: CAGGSNQPQHF
CDR3 DNA: TGTGCTGGGGGGTCTAATCAGCCCCAGCATTTT

clone size: NA
D gene: NA
V gene: TRBV27
CDR3 length: 15
J gene: TRBJ1-1
CDR3 protein: CASSFSTAWGTEAFF
CDR3 DNA: TGTGCCAGCAGTTTCTCGACAGCGTGGGGCACTGAAGCTTTCTTT

clone size: NA
D gene: NA
V gene: TRBV4-3
CDR3 length: 16
J gene: TRBJ2-3
CDR3 protein: CASSQKRGFVADTQYF
CDR3 DNA: TGCGCCAGCAGCCAAAAGAGGGGGTTTGTCGCAGATACGCAGTATTTT

clone size: NA
D gene: TRBD1
V gene: TRBV25-1
CDR3 length: 14
J gene: TRBJ2-7
CDR3 protein: CASRRTGDSYEQYF
CDR3 DNA: TGTGCCAGCAGAAGGACAGGCGACTCCTACGAGCAGTACTTC

clone size: NA
D gene: NA
V gene: TRBV7-9
CDR3 length: 16
J gene: TRBJ1-6
CDR3 protein: CASSPTKGSYNSPLHF
CDR3 DNA: TGTGCCAGCAGCCCGACTAAAGGGTCCTATAATTCACCCCTCCACTTT

clone size: few
D gene: NA
V gene: TRBV14
CDR3 length: 13
J gene: TRBJ2-3
CDR3 protein: CASSLFEADTQYF
CDR3 DNA: TGTGCCAGCAGCCTATTTGAGGCCGATACGCAGTATTTT

clone size: NA
D gene: NA
V gene: TRBV9
CDR3 length: 15
J gene: TRBJ2-3
CDR3 protein: CASSVLGVGTDTQYF
CDR3 DNA: TGTGCCAGCAGCGTACTAGGGGTGGGCACAGATACGCAGTATTTT

clone size: few
D gene: TRBD1
V gene: TRBV7-9
CDR3 length: 16
J gene: TRBJ1-2
CDR3 protein: CASSLGDRADDYGYTF
CDR3 DNA: TGTGCCAGCAGCTTAGGCGACAGGGCAGATGACTATGGCTACACCTTC

clone size: NA
D gene: TRBD2
V gene: TRBV5-1
CDR3 length: 16
J gene: TRBJ2-1
CDR3 protein: CASSLVASGGYNEQFF
CDR3 DNA: TGCGCCAGCAGCTTGGTCGCTAGCGGGGGTTACAATGAGCAGTTCTTC

clone size: NA
D gene: NA
V gene: TRBV5-4
CDR3 length: 13
J gene: TRBJ2-5
CDR3 protein: CASSLGLGETQYF
CDR3 DNA: TGTGCCAGCAGCCTGGGGTTGGGGGAGACCCAGTACTTC

clone size: NA
D gene: NA
V gene: TRBV21-1
CDR3 length: 16
J gene: TRBJ1-6
CDR3 protein: CASSKVDYGGNSPLHF
CDR3 DNA: TGTGCCAGCAGCAAAGTTGACTACGGTGGTAATTCACCCCTCCACTTT

clone size: few
D gene: TRBD1
V gene: TRBV30
CDR3 length: 14
J gene: TRBJ2-7
CDR3 protein: CAWTQGALRHEQYF
CDR3 DNA: TGTGCCTGGACCCAGGGGGCCCTACGCCACGAGCAGTACTTC

clone size: few
D gene: TRBD2
V gene: TRBV30
CDR3 length: 15
J gene: TRBJ2-3
CDR3 protein: CAWSSGADYTDTQYF
CDR3 DNA: TGTGCCTGGAGTAGCGGGGCAGATTACACAGATACGCAGTATTTT

clone size: few
D gene: TRBD1
V gene: TRBV4-3
CDR3 length: 11
J gene: TRBJ2-3
CDR3 protein: CASSHGQGLYF
CDR3 DNA: TGCGCCAGCAGCCATGGACAGGGCCTGTATTTT

clone size: NA
D gene: NA
V gene: TRBV28
CDR3 length: 13
J gene: TRBJ1-2
CDR3 protein: CASSLTVKGRNTF
CDR3 DNA: TGTGCCAGCAGTTTGACGGTTAAGGGAAGGAATACCTTC

clone size: few
D gene: NA
V gene: TRBV7-9
CDR3 length: 12
J gene: TRBJ2-5
CDR3 protein: CASSRYQETQYF
CDR3 DNA: TGTGCCAGCAGCCGATACCAAGAGACCCAGTACTTC

clone size: few
D gene: NA
V gene: TRBV7-2
CDR3 length: 13
J gene: TRBJ1-1
CDR3 protein: CASSLEERRTAFF
CDR3 DNA: TGTGCCAGCAGCTTAGAGGAGCGTAGAACGGCTTTCTTT

clone size: NA
D gene: NA
V gene: TRBV4-3
CDR3 length: 18
J gene: TRBJ2-7
CDR3 protein: CASSHGQGRRGANYEQYF
CDR3 DNA: TGCGCCAGCAGCCACGGACAGGGAAGGCGGGGGGCTAACTACGAGCAGTACTTC

clone size: few
D gene: NA
V gene: TRBV18
CDR3 length: 13
J gene: TRBJ2-3
CDR3 protein: CASSLPSTDTQYF
CDR3 DNA: TGTGCCAGCTCACTTCCTAGCACAGATACGCAGTATTTT

clone size: few
D gene: NA
V gene: TRBV6-6
CDR3 length: 12
J gene: TRBJ2-5
CDR3 protein: CASSREQETQYF
CDR3 DNA: TGTGCCAGCAGCCGGGAACAAGAGACCCAGTACTTC

clone size: NA
D gene: NA
V gene: TRBV10-3
CDR3 length: 13
J gene: TRBJ2-7
CDR3 protein: CAISESAVGPRAF
CDR3 DNA: TGTGCCATCAGTGAGTCGGCGGTGGGGCCCCGGGCCTTC